One and the same sample provided the 10 T cell receptor beta chains below, sequenced in a study of yellow fever vaccine responses in identical twins. TCRdb re-called the RT-PCR reads through MiXCR, storing one row per CDR3 protein. The table shows about 23,000 distinct CDR3 sequences, with around four fifths occurring only once. This specimen was T cells from blood (PBMCs), unsorted or a sorted subset (not recorded which), taken before or after yellow fever vaccination (not recorded which). The receptors derive from a young woman who received the yellow fever vaccine.

V gene TRBV27 combines with J gene TRBJ2-7; 12 nucleotides align to TRBD2. The junction had 0 bases not matched to a gene; V was cut back by 3 bases and J by 3 bases. The CDR3 runs to 14 residues. Germline V gene data show CDR1 as MNHEY and CDR2 as SMNVEV (reference sequence). The CDR3: CASSLTSGGYEQYV. The DNA of the CDR3 is TGTGCCAGCAGTTTGACTAGCGGGGGCTACGAGCAGTACGTC.

This clonotype occurred once. The V and J genes are TRBV11-2 and TRBJ2-4; TRBD2 agrees at 10 bases. Unmatched junction bases numbered 5, after V lost 5 bases and J lost 1 base. The germline V gene encodes CDR1 SGHAT and CDR2 FQNNGV. CDR3 size: 16 residues. This chain's CDR3 is CASSPPGLAAKNIQYF. CDR3 DNA sequence: TGTGCCAGCAGCCCACCGGGACTAGCGGCCAAAAACATTCAGTACTTC.

The chain joins TRBV20-1 to TRBJ2-5; D perhaps matches TRBD1 (5 bases). The V gene's germline CDR1 is DFQATT and CDR2 SNEGSKA (reference sequence). Trimming left V 4 bases short and J 2 bases short, with 11 bases between. This CDR3 contains 13 residues. Written as DNA, the CDR3 is TGCAGTGCTAATGGGGCAGGACAAGAGACCCAGTACTTC. Protein: CSANGAGQETQYF.

This chain connects TRBV25-1 to TRBJ2-7; D unresolved. This CDR3 is built from 15 residues. CDR1 is MGHDK and CDR2 is SYGVNS in the germline V gene. Between the trimmed V and J ends, which lost 3 bases and 3 bases, there was a span of 15 bases. For the CDR3, the DNA is TGTGCCAGCAGTGACTTGGCGGCAGGAAGCTACGAGCAGTACTTC. Translation gives CASSDLAAGSYEQYF.

The chain joins TRBV14 to TRBJ2-1; 11 nucleotides match TRBD2. V dropped 2 bases and J dropped 5; count of bases not matched to a gene: 2. Per the germline V gene, CDR1 is SGHDN and CDR2 is FVKESK. The CDR3 loop spans 15 amino acids. The CDR3 loop reads CASSQRLAGHNEQFF. The CDR3 region has the DNA TGTGCCAGCAGCCAACGACTAGCGGGGCACAATGAGCAGTTCTTC.

The chain carries TRBV11-3 and TRBJ2-7; 12 bases are shared with TRBD1. Germline CDR1 SGHNT, CDR2 YENEEA. V lost 2 bases to trimming and J lost 7 bases; unmatched junction nucleotides: 3. The CDR3 is 14 residues long. This CDR3 reads CASSLWDRGREQYF. The CDR3 DNA reads as TGTGCCAGCAGCTTATGGGACAGGGGGCGGGAGCAGTACTTC.

The V and J genes are TRBV29-1 and TRBJ1-2; 8 bases align to TRBD1. Germline V gives CDR1 SQVTM, CDR2 ANQGSEA. The CDR3 contains 13 residues. The ends lost 7 bases at V and 8 bases at J; junction bases unmatched: 12. The CDR3 DNA follows: TGCAGCGCCAAGACAGGGGTTGAAGAAGGCTACACCTTC. Its translation: CSAKTGVEEGYTF.

This chain connects TRBV2 to TRBJ2-7, with a possible D match to TRBD2 (6 bases). V was cut by 5 bases and J by 3 bases, with 8 bases left in between. Germline V gives CDR1 SNHLY, CDR2 FYNNEI. The CDR3 is 12 amino acids. The CDR3 sequence: CASSFSGYEQYF. CDR3 in DNA: TGTGCCAGCAGTTTTAGCGGCTACGAGCAGTACTTC.

The rearrangement uses TRBV7-6 and TRBJ2-1, with 9 bases matching TRBD1. J lost 4 bases, V lost 1 base, and 5 bases had no gene match. This CDR3 contains 16 residues. The germline gives CDR1 SGHVS, CDR2 FNYEAQ. The CDR3 nucleotides read TGTGCCAGCAGCTTAGAGGGGACAGGGTATTACAATGAGCAGTTCTTC. Its protein is CASSLEGTGYYNEQFF.

V and J are TRBV11-2 and TRBJ1-4; D call uncertain. CDR3 length: 13 residues. V was pared by 1 base and J by 8 bases, with 8 bases between. Germline V gene data show CDR1 as SGHAT and CDR2 as FQNNGV. CDR3 DNA sequence: TGTGCCAGCAGCTTAGTTCGTCAAGAAAAACTGTTTTTT. Amino acid sequence: CASSLVRQEKLFF.